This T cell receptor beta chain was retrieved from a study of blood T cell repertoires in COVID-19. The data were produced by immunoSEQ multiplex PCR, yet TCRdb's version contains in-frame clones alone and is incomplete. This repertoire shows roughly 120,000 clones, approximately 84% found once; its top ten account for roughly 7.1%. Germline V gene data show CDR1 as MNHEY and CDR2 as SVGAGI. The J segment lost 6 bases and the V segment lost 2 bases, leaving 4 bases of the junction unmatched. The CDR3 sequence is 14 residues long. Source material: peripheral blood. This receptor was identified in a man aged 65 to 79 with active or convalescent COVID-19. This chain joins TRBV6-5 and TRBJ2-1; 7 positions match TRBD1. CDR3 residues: CASSYVNRGNEQFF. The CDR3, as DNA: TGTGCCAGCAGTTACGTGAACAGGGGCAATGAGCAGTTCTTC.